The 29 T cell receptor beta chains below come from one sample, sequenced in a study of regulatory T cells in long-lasting Graves disease. The time point: newly diagnosed GD, antithyroid drugs for less than 3 months. The authors made the TCR library using RNA they extracted from PBMCs. HTBI primers from iRepertoire and Arm-PCR of CDR3 regions yielded the TCR beta libraries. TCRdb called the multiplex PCR reads again in MiXCR, with one record for every CDR3 protein. The sample yields approximately 400,000 distinct CDR3 sequences, about 15% seen once. These sequences were also reported in another study, on T cells in Graves' hyperthyroidism and ophthalmopathy.

The sequencing here drew on peripheral blood mononuclear cells (PBMCs), taken at new diagnosis, from a patient treated with antithyroid drugs. Every receptor here comes from a woman aged 25 to 39 with Graves disease.

This clonotype was recorded at least ten times. The gene calls are TRBV28 and TRBJ2-7; 9 positions match TRBD2. Trimming removed 1 base from V and 1 base from J; junction bases left unmatched: 2. The V gene's germline CDR1 is MDHEN and CDR2 SYDVKM. The CDR3 is 15 amino acids. The CDR3 DNA is TGTGCCAGCAGTTTATTCCTAGCGGGATCCTACGAGCAGTACTTC. This gives the protein CASSLFLAGSYEQYF.

This clonotype was recorded many times. V gene TRBV6-1 combines with J gene TRBJ1-2, with unresolved D. V gave up 1 base and J gave up 4 bases, with 10 bases separating them. The CDR3 has 14 residues. Germline CDR1 MNHNS, CDR2 SASEGT. The CDR3 loop reads CASSEVNGVYGYTF. The CDR3 DNA follows: TGTGCCAGCAGTGAAGTTAACGGAGTCTATGGCTACACCTTC.

This clonotype was counted only a few times. The gene calls are TRBV19 and TRBJ1-1; 8 nucleotides line up with TRBD1. CDR3 length: 15 residues. Germline CDR1 LNHDA, CDR2 SQIVND (reference sequence). The V gene end was trimmed by 1 base and the J gene end by 10 bases; junction bases not matched to a gene: 11. CDR3 residues: CASSIGLKGQGGAFF. CDR3 in DNA: TGTGCCAGTAGTATAGGACTCAAAGGACAGGGCGGAGCTTTCTTT.

There are many counts of this clonotype. The CDR3 protein is CSASTAQEPNNEQFF. The CDR3 nucleotides are TGCAGTGCTAGCACAGCCCAAGAGCCGAACAATGAGCAGTTCTTC. V usage is TRBV20-1 and J usage is TRBJ2-1; D uncertain. This CDR3 is 15 amino acids long. V was shortened by 3 bases and J by 5 bases, with 17 bases between the two germline ends. Germline V CDR1 and CDR2: DFQATT, SNEGSKA (reference sequence).

The CDR3 nucleotides read TGTGCCAGCATCGGCAGGGAACAAGAGACCCAGTACTTC. Its translation: CASIGREQETQYF. This chain joins TRBV2 and TRBJ2-5; tentatively, D is TRBD1 (5 bases). This CDR3 has 13 residues. Germline values: CDR1 SNHLY, CDR2 FYNNEI. Deletions cut 7 bases from V and 2 bases from J, with 11 bases between.

The chain is built from TRBV5-5 and TRBJ2-7, with 7 bases aligning to TRBD2. The CDR3 has 13 residues. Germline-derived CDR1 and CDR2 are SGHKS and YYEKEE (reference sequence). The ends lost 6 bases at V and 5 bases at J; junction bases unmatched: 8. CDR3 bases: TGTGCCAGCATGCGGGGGTCGAGCGACGAGCAGTACTTC. Translated, it gives CASMRGSSDEQYF.

This clonotype was seen many times. The gene calls are TRBV20-1 and TRBJ2-1, with 10 bases fitting TRBD2. After removal of 5 bases from V and 8 bases from J, the junction contained 18 bases not matched to a gene. The V gene's germline CDR1 is DFQATT and CDR2 SNEGSKA (reference sequence). This CDR3 is 17 amino acids long. CDR3 region: CSAWATSGAGRYDEQFF. For the CDR3, the DNA is TGCAGTGCTTGGGCTACTAGCGGGGCAGGGAGGTACGATGAGCAGTTCTTC.

There are a few counts of this clonotype. V and J are TRBV12-5 and TRBJ1-5, with a tentative D call TRBD1 (6 bases). The CDR3 length is 14 residues. Germline values: CDR1 LGHNT, CDR2 FRNRAP. The V end was cut by 4 bases, the J end by 5 bases, with 12 bases between. The CDR3 region has the DNA TGTGCTAGTGGTTACGGCAGGGGATATCAGCCCCAGCATTTT. It encodes CASGYGRGYQPQHF. Based on the CDR3 plus reference TRBV12-5 and TRBJ1-5, the full variable domain is DARVTQTPRHKVTEMGQEVTMRCQPILGHNTVFWYRQTMMQGLELLAYFRNRAPLDDSGMPKDRFSAEMPDATLATLKIQPSEPRDSAVYFCASGYGRGYQPQHFGDGTRLSIL.

This clonotype was picked up many times. This rearrangement joins TRBV19 to TRBJ2-7; no clear D gene. The CDR3 is made up of 13 amino acids. V dropped 4 bases and J dropped 3 bases, with 10 bases sitting between them. Germline V lookup: CDR1 LNHDA, CDR2 SQIVND (reference sequence). CDR3 region: CASSTVADYEQYF. The CDR3 DNA reads as TGTGCCAGTAGTACGGTGGCCGACTACGAGCAGTACTTC.

The DNA for the CDR3 is TGTGCCACCAGTGACCCTGGACAGGGGGCAGTTAATGAGCAGTTCTTC. Amino acid sequence: CATSDPGQGAVNEQFF. This sequence joins TRBV24-1 and TRBJ2-1, with 11 bases matching TRBD1. The CDR3 spans 16 residues. The V gene's germline CDR1 is KGHDR and CDR2 SFDVKD. With 4 bases clipped from V and 7 bases from J, the junction kept 8 bases outside the gene matches.

Worth noting for this clonotype: The junction departs from germline at one end; a sequencing error may be responsible. The V gene is TRBV20-1, the J gene TRBJ2-5; either TRBD1 or TRBD2 may fit D (7 bases each). CDR1 and CDR2 from the germline V gene are DFQATT and SNEGSKA (reference sequence). CDR3 length equals 16 residues. CDR3 coding DNA: TGCAGTGCTGGAGATCCGACAGGGAGGGCGGCGGCGACCCAGTACTTC. It specifies CSAGDPTGRAAATQYF.

At least ten counts were recorded for this clonotype. This chain uses TRBV29-1 with TRBJ2-7; the D is unclear. This CDR3 has 12 amino acids. Germline CDR1 and CDR2: SQVTM and ANQGSEA. Trimming removed 5 bases from V and 6 bases from J, with 14 bases in between. CDR3: CSVTDGYGEQYF. The CDR3 DNA reads TGCAGCGTTACCGACGGTTATGGCGAGCAGTACTTC.

The chain recombines TRBV30 with TRBJ2-2, with 8 bases identical to TRBD2. CDR3 length equals 15 residues. Germline lookup yields CDR1 GTSNPN and CDR2 SVGIG (reference sequence). V lost 3 bases, J lost 4 bases, and 7 bases stayed unmatched. The CDR3 spells CAWRPGGVRTGELFF. CDR3 coding DNA: TGTGCCTGGAGACCGGGGGGGGTGCGCACCGGGGAGCTGTTTTTT. Drawing the rest from reference TRBV30 and TRBJ2-2, the complete variable domain is SQTIHQWPATLVQPVGSPLSLECTVEGTSNPNLYWYRQAAGRGLQLLFYSVGIGQISSEVPQNLSASRPQDRQFILSSKKLLLSDSGFYLCAWRPGGVRTGELFFGEGSRLTVL.

The sample holds many counts of this clonotype. This chain links TRBV2 with TRBJ2-7, with TRBD2 matching over 8 bases. Germline assignment: CDR1 SNHLY and CDR2 FYNNEI. This CDR3 region has 15 residues. The V segment lost 7 bases and the J segment 4 bases; nucleotides outside the gene matches: 12. CDR3 in amino acids: CASTMPSGSEYEQYF. The DNA for the CDR3 is TGTGCCAGCACAATGCCGAGCGGGAGTGAATACGAGCAGTACTTC.

This clonotype was seen more than once but under ten times. The V and J genes are TRBV20-1 and TRBJ1-5; possible D gene TRBD1, 5 bases. This CDR3 is built from 15 residues. Deletions cut 6 bases from V and 4 bases from J, with 19 bases between. The germline V gene encodes CDR1 DFQATT and CDR2 SNEGSKA (reference sequence). CDR3 in DNA: TGCAGTGCCGCCCTCGGGGCAGGGATAAATCAGCCCCAGCATTTT. Amino acids: CSAALGAGINQPQHF.

This clonotype was observed many times. The chain joins TRBV5-1 to TRBJ2-7; 11 nucleotides align to TRBD2. V gave up 5 bases and J gave up 6 bases; unmatched junction bases: 7. In germline, CDR1 is SGHRS, CDR2 YFSETQ. The CDR3 sequence is 14 residues long. CDR3: CASSRGTSGGEQYF. The CDR3 coding sequence is TGCGCCAGCAGTCGTGGGACTAGCGGAGGCGAGCAGTACTTC.

Turning to this clonotype: Being one base from a much bigger clone, this may be a read error. The genes are TRBV12-3 or TRBV12-4 and TRBJ2-1; 12 bases align to TRBD2. The CDR3 has 16 residues. The CDR3 here is CVSSSNLAGGAHEQFF. In DNA, the CDR3 is TGTGTCAGCAGTTCAAATCTAGCGGGGGGGGCCCATGAGCAGTTCTTC.

The rearrangement joins TRBV6-1 to TRBJ1-5; D unresolved. The germline V gene has CDR1 MNHNS and CDR2 SASEGT. Trimming pared 2 bases from V and 9 bases from J, leaving 14 bases between. The CDR3 has 14 amino acids. This CDR3 reads CASSEPQPRRPQHF. DNA of the CDR3: TGTGCCAGCAGTGAACCTCAACCCAGGCGGCCCCAGCATTTT.

This clonotype was detected only a few times. The gene calls are TRBV20-1 and TRBJ2-7; perhaps TRBD2 as D (6 bases). The V and J ends lost 6 bases and 2 bases respectively, with 17 bases between them. This CDR3 comprises 14 residues. Per the germline V gene, CDR1 is DFQATT and CDR2 is SNEGSKA (reference sequence). CDR3 residues: CSAEPDYQTYEQYF. CDR3 nucleotides: TGCAGTGCGGAACCGGACTACCAAACCTACGAGCAGTACTTC.

The genes are TRBV11-2 and TRBJ2-1; D is perhaps TRBD2 (6 bases). Germline lookup yields CDR1 SGHAT and CDR2 FQNNGV. The V and J ends lost 1 base and 0 bases respectively, with 16 bases between them. This CDR3 has 18 residues. The CDR3 loop reads CASSLVYIAASSYNEQFF. In DNA, the CDR3 is TGTGCCAGCAGCTTAGTGTACATAGCGGCCAGCTCCTACAATGAGCAGTTCTTC.

The chain is built from TRBV5-6 and TRBJ2-7; no firm D call. Germline V gives CDR1 SGHDT, CDR2 YYEEEE. This CDR3 has 12 residues. Between the trimmed V and J ends, which lost 4 bases and 5 bases, there was a span of 10 bases. The CDR3 DNA is TGTGCCAGCAGCCCAGAGCGCCACGAGCAGTACTTC. Translated, it gives CASSPERHEQYF.

V usage is TRBV5-4 and J usage is TRBJ1-1; D gene unclear. The ends were cut back, 4 bases at V and 0 bases at J, with 19 bases in the middle. CDR3 size: 17 residues. Germline V gene sequence: CDR1 SGHNT, CDR2 YYREEE (reference sequence). The CDR3 DNA sequence: TGTGCCAGCAGCATCGGGAGCCCCCACGAGATGAACACTGAAGCTTTCTTT. Its translation is CASSIGSPHEMNTEAFF.

There are many counts of this clonotype. The J gene is TRBJ1-2, the V gene TRBV6-1; unclear D gene. CDR3 size: 14 residues. V shed 3 bases and J shed 3 bases, with 11 bases lying between them. Germline values: CDR1 MNHNS, CDR2 SASEGT. As DNA, the CDR3 is TGTGCCAGCAGTGATCAAGGGATCTACTATGGCTACACCTTC. Amino acid sequence: CASSDQGIYYGYTF.

In its sample, this clonotype was seen many times. The chain couples TRBV12-3 or TRBV12-4 to TRBJ1-2; D ambiguous. V lost 6 bases to trimming and J lost 6 bases, with 8 bases between them. The CDR3 extends over 11 amino acids. CDR3 sequence reads: CASSETDGYTF. The CDR3 DNA reads as TGTGCCAGCAGCGAGACCGATGGCTACACCTTC.

The genes are TRBV19 and TRBJ1-2; TRBD1 aligns across 9 bases. CDR3 length: 15 amino acids. Germline CDR1 is LNHDA and CDR2 is SQIVND (reference sequence). Trimming took 6 bases from V and 5 from J; bases not matched to a gene: 10. The CDR3 nucleotides read TGTGCCAGTAGAGATACCACGGGACAGGGATATGGCTACACCTTC. Translation: CASRDTTGQGYGYTF. Complete variable domain (other parts from reference TRBV19 and TRBJ1-2): DGGITQSPKYLFRKEGQNVTLSCEQNLNHDAMYWYRQDPGQGLRLIYYSQIVNDFQKGDIAEGYSVSREKKESFPLTVTSAQKNPTAFYLCASRDTTGQGYGYTFGSGTRLTVV.

This clonotype was counted at least ten times. CDR3 DNA sequence: TGTGCCAGCTCACACAACCAAGAGACCCAGTACTTC. It encodes CASSHNQETQYF. The chain uses TRBV18 and TRBJ2-5; D remains ambiguous. From germline, CDR1 is KGHSH and CDR2 LQKENI. This CDR3 region has 12 residues. V was cut by 4 bases and J by 0 bases, with 3 bases left in between.

This clonotype was recorded many times. The V call is TRBV3-1, the J call TRBJ2-3; D remains unclear. V lost 4 bases, J lost 1 base, and 12 bases lay in between. This CDR3 is 15 amino acids long. Germline-derived CDR1 and CDR2 are LGHDT and YNNKEL (reference sequence). CDR3 in amino acids: CASSPRDEGTDTQYF. The CDR3 DNA follows: TGTGCCAGCAGCCCAAGGGATGAAGGCACAGATACGCAGTATTTT.

This clonotype appeared many times. The chain recombines TRBV19 with TRBJ2-1, with 8 bases matching TRBD2. This CDR3 contains 16 residues. V shed 6 bases, J shed 6 bases, and the junction held 13 bases outside the gene matches. CDR1 is LNHDA, CDR2 SQIVND, per germline (reference sequence). Here the CDR3 DNA reads TGTGCCAGTAGCCCCGATAGGGCGGGAGGTCCCAATGAGCAGTTCTTC. It translates to CASSPDRAGGPNEQFF.

The V and J genes are TRBV7-8 and TRBJ2-1, with TRBD2 identical over 11 bases. Trimming took 1 base from V and 4 from J; bases not matched to a gene: 6. The CDR3 is 17 residues long. Germline CDR1 is SGHVS and CDR2 is FQNEAQ. Written as DNA, the CDR3 is TGTGCCAGCAGCTTAGGGCTAGCGGGAGGAAAATACAATGAGCAGTTCTTC. Translating gives CASSLGLAGGKYNEQFF.